Included here is one T cell receptor beta chain sequence, with context. This clone was counted between two and nine times. It lacks a known antigen. Base qualities were left out, and no much larger clone turns up one base away. The data originate from a study of technical replicates of blood from several donors (dated by TCRdb to about 2017). After removal of 5 bases from V and 4 bases from J, the junction retains 8 bases not matched to a gene. The CDR3 goes from the cysteine to the phenylalanine over 14 residues. Only the CDR3 region is kept as DNA, spanning 42 bases read in frame from base 1. CDR1 and CDR2, per the germline V gene (reference sequence), are SGHNT and YYREEE. The library was produced with the immunoSEQ multiplex PCR assay. In TCRdb, the immuneACCESS table is reduced to in-frame sequences with V and J assigned. These tables do not hold every clone; where another copy was compared, an unresolved V gene accounts for under half, and the others remain unexplained. This sample gives 55,000 to 65,000 clones in total; more than 95% of them show up just once. 0.15% to 0.25% of the sample goes to the ten largest clones.

The V and J genes are TRBV5-4 and TRBJ1-1; 7 nucleotides in the junction match TRBD1. Sequencing was performed on T cells isolated from PBMCs. The sequence derives from a human donor in good health. The DNA sequence is as follows: TGTGCCAGCAGTCTAGATTCAGGGGGCACTGAAGCTTTCTTT. Translated, this is CASSLDSGGTEAFF.